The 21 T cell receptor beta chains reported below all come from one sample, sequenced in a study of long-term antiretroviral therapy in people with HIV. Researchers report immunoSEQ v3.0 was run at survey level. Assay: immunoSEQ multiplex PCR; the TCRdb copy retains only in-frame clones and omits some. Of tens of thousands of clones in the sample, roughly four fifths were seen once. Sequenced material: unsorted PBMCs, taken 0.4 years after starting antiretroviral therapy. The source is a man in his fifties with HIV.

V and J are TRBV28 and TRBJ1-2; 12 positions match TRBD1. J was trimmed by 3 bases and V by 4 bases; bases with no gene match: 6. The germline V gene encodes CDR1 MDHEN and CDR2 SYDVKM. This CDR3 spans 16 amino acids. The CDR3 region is CASSSGQGAKDYGYTF. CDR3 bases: TGTGCCAGCAGTTCGGGACAGGGGGCAAAAGACTATGGCTACACCTTC.

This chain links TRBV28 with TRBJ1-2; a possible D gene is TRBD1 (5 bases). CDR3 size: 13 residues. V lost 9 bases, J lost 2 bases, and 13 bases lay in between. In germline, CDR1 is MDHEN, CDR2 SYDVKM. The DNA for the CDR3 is TGTGCCAGTCTGGACACGAGGAACTATGGCTACACCTTC. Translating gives CASLDTRNYGYTF.

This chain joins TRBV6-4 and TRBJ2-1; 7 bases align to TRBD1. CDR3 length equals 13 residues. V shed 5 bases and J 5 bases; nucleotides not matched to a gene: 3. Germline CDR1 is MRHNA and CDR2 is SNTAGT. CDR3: CASSRDSHNEQFF. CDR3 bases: TGTGCCAGCAGTCGGGACAGCCACAATGAGCAGTTCTTC.

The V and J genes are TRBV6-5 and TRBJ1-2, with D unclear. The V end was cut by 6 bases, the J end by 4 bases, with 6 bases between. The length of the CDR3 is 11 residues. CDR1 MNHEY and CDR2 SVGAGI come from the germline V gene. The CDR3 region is CASRVGYGYTF. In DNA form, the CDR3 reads TGTGCCAGCAGGGTTGGCTATGGCTACACCTTC.

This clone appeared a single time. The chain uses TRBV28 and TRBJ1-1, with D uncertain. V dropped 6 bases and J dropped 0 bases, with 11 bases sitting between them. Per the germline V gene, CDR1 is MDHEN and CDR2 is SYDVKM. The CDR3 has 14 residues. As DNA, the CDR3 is TGTGCCAGCAGACCCCCTTTAATGAACACTGAAGCTTTCTTT. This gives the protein CASRPPLMNTEAFF.

The CDR3 sequence: CASSSYNSPLHF. For the CDR3, the DNA is TGTGCCAGCAGCTCTTATAATTCACCCCTCCACTTT. V and J are TRBV11-2 and TRBJ1-6, with D unclear. The V gene's germline CDR1 is SGHAT and CDR2 FQNNGV. This CDR3 has 12 residues. V shed 4 bases and J shed 4 bases, with 2 bases lying between them.

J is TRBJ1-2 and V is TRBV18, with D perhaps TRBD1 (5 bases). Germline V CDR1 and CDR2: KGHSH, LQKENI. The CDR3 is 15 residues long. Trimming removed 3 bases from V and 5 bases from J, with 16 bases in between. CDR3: CASSPDRSPLYGYTF. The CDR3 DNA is TGTGCCAGCTCACCCGACAGATCTCCTCTATATGGCTACACCTTC. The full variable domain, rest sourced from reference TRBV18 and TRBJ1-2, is NAGVMQNPRHLVRRRGQEARLRCSPMKGHSHVYWYRQLPEEGLKFMVYLQKENIIDESGMPKERFSAEFPKEGPSILRIQQVVRGDSAAYFCASSPDRSPLYGYTFGSGTRLTVV.

CDR3 DNA: TGTGCCAGCAGCTTTGGCGTCGCGGCTAGCGCAGACAATGAGCAGTTCTTC. Translating gives CASSFGVAASADNEQFF. The chain recombines TRBV7-9 with TRBJ2-1, with a possible D match to TRBD2 (6 bases). Deletions cut 3 bases from V and 5 bases from J, with 20 bases between. The germline V gene has CDR1 SEHNR and CDR2 FQNEAQ (reference sequence). The CDR3 length is 17 residues.

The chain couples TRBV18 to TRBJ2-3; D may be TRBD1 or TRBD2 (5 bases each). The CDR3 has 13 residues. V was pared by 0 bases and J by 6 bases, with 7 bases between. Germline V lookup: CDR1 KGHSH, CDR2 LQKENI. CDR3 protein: CASSPPGVDTQYF. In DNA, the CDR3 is TGTGCCAGCTCACCACCGGGGGTCGATACGCAGTATTTT.

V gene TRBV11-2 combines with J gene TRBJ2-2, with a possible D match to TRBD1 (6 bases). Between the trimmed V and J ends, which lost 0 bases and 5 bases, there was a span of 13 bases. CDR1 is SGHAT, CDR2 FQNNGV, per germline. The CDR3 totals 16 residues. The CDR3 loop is CASSLDSNRATGELFF. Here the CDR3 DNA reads TGTGCCAGCAGCTTAGATTCGAACAGGGCGACCGGGGAGCTGTTTTTT. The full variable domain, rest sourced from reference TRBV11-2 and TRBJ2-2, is EAGVAQSPRYKIIEKRQSVAFWCNPISGHATLYWYQQILGQGPKLLIQFQNNGVVDDSQLPKDRFSAERLKGVDSTLKIQPAKLEDSAVYLCASSLDSNRATGELFFGEGSRLTVL.

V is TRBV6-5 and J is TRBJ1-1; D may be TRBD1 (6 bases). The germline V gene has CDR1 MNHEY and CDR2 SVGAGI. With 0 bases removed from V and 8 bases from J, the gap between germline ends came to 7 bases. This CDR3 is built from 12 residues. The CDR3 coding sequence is TGTGCCAGCAGTTACTCGACAGGCGAAGCTTTCTTT. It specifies CASSYSTGEAFF.

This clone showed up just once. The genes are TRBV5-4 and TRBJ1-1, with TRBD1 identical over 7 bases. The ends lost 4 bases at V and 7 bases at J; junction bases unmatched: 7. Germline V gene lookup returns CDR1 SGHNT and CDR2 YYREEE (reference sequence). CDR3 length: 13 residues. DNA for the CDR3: TGTGCCAGCAGCAGCCGGGACAGCTTTGAAGCTTTCTTT. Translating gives CASSSRDSFEAFF. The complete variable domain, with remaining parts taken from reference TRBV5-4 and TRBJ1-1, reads ETGVTQSPTHLIKTRGQQVTLRCSSQSGHNTVSWYQQALGQGPQFIFQYYREEENGRGNFPPRFSGLQFPNYSSELNVNALELDDSALYLCASSSRDSFEAFFGQGTRLTVV.

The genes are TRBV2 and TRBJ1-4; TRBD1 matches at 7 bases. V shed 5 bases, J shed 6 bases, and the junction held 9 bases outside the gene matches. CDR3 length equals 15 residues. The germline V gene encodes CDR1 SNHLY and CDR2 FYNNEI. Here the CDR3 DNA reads TGTGCCAGCAGTCGGGACGGGACAGAGGATGAAAAACTGTTTTTT. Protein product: CASSRDGTEDEKLFF.

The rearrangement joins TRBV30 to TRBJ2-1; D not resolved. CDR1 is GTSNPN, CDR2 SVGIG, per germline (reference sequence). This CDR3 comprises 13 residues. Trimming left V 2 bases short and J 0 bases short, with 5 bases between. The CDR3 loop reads CAWSSYSYNEQFF. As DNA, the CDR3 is TGTGCCTGGAGTTCCTACTCCTACAATGAGCAGTTCTTC.

CDR3 protein: CASSQGGVGYEQYF. The CDR3 region has the DNA TGCGCCAGCAGCCAAGGTGGGGTTGGGTACGAGCAGTACTTC. This rearrangement joins TRBV4-1 to TRBJ2-7; D not resolved. CDR1 and CDR2 from the germline V gene are MGHRA and YSYEKL. CDR3 length: 14 amino acids. V was trimmed by 1 base and J by 4 bases, leaving 11 bases between them.

DNA for the CDR3: TGCGCCAGCAGCTCATTTTCTAGCACAGATACGCAGTATTTT. It yields the protein CASSSFSSTDTQYF. The rearrangement joins TRBV5-1 to TRBJ2-3, with D unclear. The CDR3 sequence is 14 residues long. Trimming removed 3 bases at V and 0 bases at J, with 8 bases between. Germline V gene data show CDR1 as SGHRS and CDR2 as YFSETQ.

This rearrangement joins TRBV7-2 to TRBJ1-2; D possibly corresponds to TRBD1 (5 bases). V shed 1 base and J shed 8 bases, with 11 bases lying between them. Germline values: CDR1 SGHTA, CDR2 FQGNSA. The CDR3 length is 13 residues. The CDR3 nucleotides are TGTGCCAGCAGCTTAGAGGGGACCTTAGGCTACACCTTC. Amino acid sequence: CASSLEGTLGYTF.

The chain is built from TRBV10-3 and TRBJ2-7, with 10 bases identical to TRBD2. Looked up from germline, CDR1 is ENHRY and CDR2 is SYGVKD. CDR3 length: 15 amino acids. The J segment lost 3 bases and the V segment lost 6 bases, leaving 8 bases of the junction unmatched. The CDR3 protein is CAISEASGGSYEQYF. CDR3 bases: TGTGCCATCAGCGAAGCTAGCGGGGGTAGCTACGAGCAGTACTTC.

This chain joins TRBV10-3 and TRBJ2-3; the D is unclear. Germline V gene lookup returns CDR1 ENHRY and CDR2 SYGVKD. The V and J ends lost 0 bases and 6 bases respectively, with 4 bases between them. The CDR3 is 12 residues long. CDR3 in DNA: TGTGCCATCAGTGAGTCTGGGGATACGCAGTATTTT. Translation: CAISESGDTQYF.

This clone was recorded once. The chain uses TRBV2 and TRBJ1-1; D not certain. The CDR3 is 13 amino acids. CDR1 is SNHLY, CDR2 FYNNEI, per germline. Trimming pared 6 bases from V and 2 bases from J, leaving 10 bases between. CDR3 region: CASSQDGNTEAFF. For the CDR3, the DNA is TGTGCCAGCAGCCAGGACGGCAACACTGAAGCTTTCTTT.

CDR3 nucleotides: TGTGCCAGCGTGCGGGTGGGGAGCACTGAAGCTTTCTTT. Its protein product is CASVRVGSTEAFF. V is TRBV7-8 and J is TRBJ1-1; D is ambiguous. Germline lookup yields CDR1 SGHVS and CDR2 FQNEAQ. The CDR3 totals 13 residues. V was trimmed by 8 bases and J by 4 bases, leaving 14 bases between them.